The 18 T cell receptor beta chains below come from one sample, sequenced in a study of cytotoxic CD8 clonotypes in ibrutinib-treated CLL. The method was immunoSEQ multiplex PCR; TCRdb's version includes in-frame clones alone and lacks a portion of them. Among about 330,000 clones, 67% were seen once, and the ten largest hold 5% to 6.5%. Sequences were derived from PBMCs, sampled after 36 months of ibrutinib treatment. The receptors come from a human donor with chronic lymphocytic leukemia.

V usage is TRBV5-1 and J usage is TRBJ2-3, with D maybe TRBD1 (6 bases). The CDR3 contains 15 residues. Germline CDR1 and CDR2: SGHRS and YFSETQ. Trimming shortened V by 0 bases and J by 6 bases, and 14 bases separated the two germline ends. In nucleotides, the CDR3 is TGCGCCAGCAGCTTGGGGGGGCCCAATGAGGATACGCAGTATTTT. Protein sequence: CASSLGGPNEDTQYF.

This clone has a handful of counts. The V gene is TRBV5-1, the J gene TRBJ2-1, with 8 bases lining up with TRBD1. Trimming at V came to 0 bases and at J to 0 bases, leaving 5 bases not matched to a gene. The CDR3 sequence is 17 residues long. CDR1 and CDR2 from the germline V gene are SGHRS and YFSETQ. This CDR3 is CASSLETGAFSYNEQFF. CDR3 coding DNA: TGCGCCAGCAGCTTGGAGACAGGGGCCTTCTCCTACAATGAGCAGTTCTTC.

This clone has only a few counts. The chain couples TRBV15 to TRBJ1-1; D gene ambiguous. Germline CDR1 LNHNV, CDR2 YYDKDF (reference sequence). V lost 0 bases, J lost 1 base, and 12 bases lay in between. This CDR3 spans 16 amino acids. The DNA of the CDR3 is TGTGCCACCAGCAGAGATTCGGGCCTCAGGAACACTGAAGCTTTCTTT. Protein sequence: CATSRDSGLRNTEAFF.

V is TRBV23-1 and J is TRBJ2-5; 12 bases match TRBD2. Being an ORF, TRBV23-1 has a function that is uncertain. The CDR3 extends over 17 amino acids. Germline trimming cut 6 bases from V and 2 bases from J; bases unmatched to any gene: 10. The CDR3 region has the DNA TGCGCCAGCAGCCTAGTCCGGACTAGCGGGGCACAAGAGACCCAGTACTTC. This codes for CASSLVRTSGAQETQYF.

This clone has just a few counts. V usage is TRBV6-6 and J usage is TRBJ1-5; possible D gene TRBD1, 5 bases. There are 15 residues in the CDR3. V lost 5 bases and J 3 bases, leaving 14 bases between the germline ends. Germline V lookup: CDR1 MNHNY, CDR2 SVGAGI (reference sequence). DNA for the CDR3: TGTGCCAGCAGTCACCCCGGGGGAATCAATCAGCCCCAGCATTTT. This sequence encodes CASSHPGGINQPQHF.

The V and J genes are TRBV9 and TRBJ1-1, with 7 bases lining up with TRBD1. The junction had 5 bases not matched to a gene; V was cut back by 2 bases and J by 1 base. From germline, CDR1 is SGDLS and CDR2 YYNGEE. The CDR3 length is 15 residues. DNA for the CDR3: TGTGCCAGCAGCGTGAACAGGGGCCAGAACACTGAAGCTTTCTTT. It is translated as CASSVNRGQNTEAFF.

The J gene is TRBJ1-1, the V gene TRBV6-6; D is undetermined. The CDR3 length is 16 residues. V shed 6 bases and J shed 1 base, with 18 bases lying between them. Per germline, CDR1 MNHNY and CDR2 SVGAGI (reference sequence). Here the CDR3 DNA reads TGTGCCAGCAGCCTCGAGAAGGGATTTGGGAACACTGAAGCTTTCTTT. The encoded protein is CASSLEKGFGNTEAFF.

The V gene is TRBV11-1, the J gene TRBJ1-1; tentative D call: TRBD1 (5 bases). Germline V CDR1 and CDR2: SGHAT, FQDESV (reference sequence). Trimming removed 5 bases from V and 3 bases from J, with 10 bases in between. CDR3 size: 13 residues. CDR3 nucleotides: TGTGCCAGCAGCCCCGACAGATACACTGAAGCTTTCTTT. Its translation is CASSPDRYTEAFF.

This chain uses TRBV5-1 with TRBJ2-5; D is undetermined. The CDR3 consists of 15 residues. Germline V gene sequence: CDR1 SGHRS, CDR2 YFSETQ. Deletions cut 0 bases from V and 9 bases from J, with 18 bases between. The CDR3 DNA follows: TGCGCCAGCAGCTTGGTGTCTCCTTCCCGTTTAGCCCAGTACTTC. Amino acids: CASSLVSPSRLAQYF.

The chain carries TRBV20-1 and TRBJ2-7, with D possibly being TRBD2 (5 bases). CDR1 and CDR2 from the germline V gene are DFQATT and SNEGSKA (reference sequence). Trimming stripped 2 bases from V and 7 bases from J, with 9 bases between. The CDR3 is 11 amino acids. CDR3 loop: CSARNRGEQYF. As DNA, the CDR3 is TGCAGTGCTAGAAACCGGGGAGAGCAGTACTTC.

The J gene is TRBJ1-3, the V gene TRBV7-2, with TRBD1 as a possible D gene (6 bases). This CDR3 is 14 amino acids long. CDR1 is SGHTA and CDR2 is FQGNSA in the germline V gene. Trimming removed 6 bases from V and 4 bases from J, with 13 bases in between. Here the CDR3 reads CASRLAGGGNTIYF. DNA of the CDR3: TGTGCCAGCAGACTAGCGGGGGGCGGAAACACCATATATTTT.

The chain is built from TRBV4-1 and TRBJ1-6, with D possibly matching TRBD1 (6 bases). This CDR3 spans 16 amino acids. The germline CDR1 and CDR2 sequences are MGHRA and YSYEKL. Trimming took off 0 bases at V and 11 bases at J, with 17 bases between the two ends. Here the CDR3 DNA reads TGCGCCAGCAGCCAAGAGGGACCTACAGGGCTAGCACCCCTCCACTTT. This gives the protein CASSQEGPTGLAPLHF.

The CDR3 region has the DNA TGCAGCGTTAAATCAGATAGCTCCTACAATGAGCAGTTCTTC. This translates into CSVKSDSSYNEQFF. The chain has TRBV29-1 and TRBJ2-1; D call uncertain. Trimming pared 5 bases from V and 0 bases from J, leaving 11 bases between. Germline CDR1 reads SQVTM; CDR2 reads ANQGSEA. CDR3 length equals 14 residues.

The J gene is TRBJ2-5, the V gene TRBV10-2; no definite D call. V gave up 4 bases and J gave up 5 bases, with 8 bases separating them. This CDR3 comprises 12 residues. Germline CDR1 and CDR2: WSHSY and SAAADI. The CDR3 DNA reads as TGCGCCAGCAGTGTGATGGGCGAGACCCAGTACTTC. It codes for CASSVMGETQYF.

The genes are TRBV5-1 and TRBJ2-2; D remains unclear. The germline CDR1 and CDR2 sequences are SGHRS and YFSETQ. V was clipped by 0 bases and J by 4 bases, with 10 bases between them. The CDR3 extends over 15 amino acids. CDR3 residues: CASSLEGGGTGELFF. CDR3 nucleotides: TGCGCCAGCAGCTTGGAGGGCGGCGGCACCGGGGAGCTGTTTTTT.

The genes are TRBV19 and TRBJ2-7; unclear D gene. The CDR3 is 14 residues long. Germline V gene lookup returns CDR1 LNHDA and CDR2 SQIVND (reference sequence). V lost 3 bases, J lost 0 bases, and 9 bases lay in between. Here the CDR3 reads CASSIVPSSYEQYF. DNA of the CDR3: TGTGCCAGTAGTATCGTCCCCAGCTCCTACGAGCAGTACTTC. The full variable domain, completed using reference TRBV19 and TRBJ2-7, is DGGITQSPKYLFRKEGQNVTLSCEQNLNHDAMYWYRQDPGQGLRLIYYSQIVNDFQKGDIAEGYSVSREKKESFPLTVTSAQKNPTAFYLCASSIVPSSYEQYFGPGTRLTVT.

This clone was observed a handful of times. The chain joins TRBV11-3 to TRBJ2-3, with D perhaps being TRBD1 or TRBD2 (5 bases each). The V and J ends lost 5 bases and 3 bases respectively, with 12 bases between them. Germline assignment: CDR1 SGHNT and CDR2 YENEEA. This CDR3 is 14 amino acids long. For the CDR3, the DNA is TGTGCCAGCAGCCCCGGGGCTTCAACAGATACGCAGTATTTT. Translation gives CASSPGASTDTQYF.

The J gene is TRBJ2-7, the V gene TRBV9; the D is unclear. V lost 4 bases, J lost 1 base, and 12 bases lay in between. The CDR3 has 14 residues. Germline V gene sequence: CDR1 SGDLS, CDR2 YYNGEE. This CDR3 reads CASSPLSWSYEQYF. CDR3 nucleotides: TGTGCCAGCAGCCCCCTGAGTTGGTCCTACGAGCAGTACTTC.